This TCR beta chain was documented in a study of blood T cell repertoires in COVID-19. Whole-study context: Spain, Italy and the United States supplied samples that represented acute and convalescent COVID-19. The analysed material was cDNA or gDNA that came from T cells, B-cell-depleted T cells, or PBMCs.

Losses at the gene ends were 0 bases for V and 4 bases for J; bases not matched to a gene: 3. Germline lookup yields CDR1 SGHTA and CDR2 FQGTGA. This CDR3 has 16 residues. The authors' processing: Reference gene primers were amplified, and this amplification served to estimate nucleated cell counts. Here immunoSEQ multiplex PCR was the method, and the copy in TCRdb shows in-frame clones only, minus some. V, J and clone size were drawn from that table, and D and trimming were deduced from the DNA. The sample has 180,000 or so clones; 88% are singletons. The rearrangement links TRBV7-3 to TRBJ2-1; 10 positions agree with TRBD2. The sequence was obtained from a man younger than 35 with active or convalescent COVID-19. Sequenced input: peripheral blood. DNA of the CDR3: TGTGCCAGCAGCTTAACGGGACTAGCGAGTTACAATGAGCAGTTCTTC. Its protein is CASSLTGLASYNEQFF.